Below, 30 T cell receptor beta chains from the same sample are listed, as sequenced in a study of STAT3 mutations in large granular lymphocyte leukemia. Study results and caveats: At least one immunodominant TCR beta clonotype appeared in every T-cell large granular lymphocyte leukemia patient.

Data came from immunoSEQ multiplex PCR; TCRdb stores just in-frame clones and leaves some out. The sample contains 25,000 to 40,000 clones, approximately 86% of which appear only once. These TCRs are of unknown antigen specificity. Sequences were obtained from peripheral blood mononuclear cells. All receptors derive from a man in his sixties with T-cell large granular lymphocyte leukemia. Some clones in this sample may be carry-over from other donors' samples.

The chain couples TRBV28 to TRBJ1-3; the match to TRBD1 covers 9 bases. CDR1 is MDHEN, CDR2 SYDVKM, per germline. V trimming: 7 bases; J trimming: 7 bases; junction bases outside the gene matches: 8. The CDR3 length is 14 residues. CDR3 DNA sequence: TGTGCCAGCACGGGCGAGGGACAGGGCAACACCATATATTTT. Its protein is CASTGEGQGNTIYF.

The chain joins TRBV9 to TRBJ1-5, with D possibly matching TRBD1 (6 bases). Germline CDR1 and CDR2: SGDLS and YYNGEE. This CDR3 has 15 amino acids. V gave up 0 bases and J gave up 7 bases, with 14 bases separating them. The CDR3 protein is CASSVGVGATQPQHF. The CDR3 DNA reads TGTGCCAGCAGCGTAGGGGTGGGGGCAACACAGCCCCAGCATTTT.

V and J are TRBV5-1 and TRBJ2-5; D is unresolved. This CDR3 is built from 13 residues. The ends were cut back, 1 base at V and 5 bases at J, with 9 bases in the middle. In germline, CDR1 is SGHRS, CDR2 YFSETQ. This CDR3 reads CASSLLFRETQYF. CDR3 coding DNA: TGCGCCAGCAGCTTGCTGTTCAGGGAGACCCAGTACTTC.

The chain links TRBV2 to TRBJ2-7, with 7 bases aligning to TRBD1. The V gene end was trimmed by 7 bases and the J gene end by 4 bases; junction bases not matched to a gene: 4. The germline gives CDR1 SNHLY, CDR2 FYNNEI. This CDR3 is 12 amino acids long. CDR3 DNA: TGTGCCAGCAAGACAGGGACATACGAGCAGTACTTC. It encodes CASKTGTYEQYF.

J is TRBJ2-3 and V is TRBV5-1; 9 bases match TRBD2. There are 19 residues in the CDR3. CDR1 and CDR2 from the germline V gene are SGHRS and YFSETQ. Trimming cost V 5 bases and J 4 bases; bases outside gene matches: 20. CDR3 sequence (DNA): TGCGCCAGCAGTTCACCTGGGGCTAGCGGGACTGTCCCCCCAGATACGCAGTATTTT. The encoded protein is CASSSPGASGTVPPDTQYF.

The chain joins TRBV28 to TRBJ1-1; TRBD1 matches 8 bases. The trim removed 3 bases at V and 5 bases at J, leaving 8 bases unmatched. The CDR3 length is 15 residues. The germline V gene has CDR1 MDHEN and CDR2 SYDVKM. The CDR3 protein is CASSFHTGGNTEAFF. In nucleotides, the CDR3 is TGTGCCAGCAGTTTCCACACAGGGGGGAATACTGAAGCTTTCTTT.

For the CDR3, the DNA is TGTGCCAGCAGCTTGACAGGGAAGGCCGTCTACGAGCAGTACTTC. This translates into CASSLTGKAVYEQYF. This chain uses TRBV5-6 with TRBJ2-7; possible D gene TRBD1, 6 bases. Germline lookup yields CDR1 SGHDT and CDR2 YYEEEE. The CDR3 sequence is 15 residues long. V lost 1 base and J lost 3, with 14 bases in between. The full variable domain, with the rest looked up from reference TRBV5-6 and TRBJ2-7, is DAGVTQSPTHLIKTRGQQVTLRCSPKSGHDTVSWYQQALGQGPQFIFQYYEEEERQRGNFPDRFSGHQFPNYSSELNVNALLLGDSALYLCASSLTGKAVYEQYFGPGTRLTVT.

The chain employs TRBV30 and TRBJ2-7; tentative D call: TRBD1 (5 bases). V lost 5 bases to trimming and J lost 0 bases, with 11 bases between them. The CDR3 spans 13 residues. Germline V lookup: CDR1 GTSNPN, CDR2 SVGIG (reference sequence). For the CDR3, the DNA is TGTGCCTGGGGGGCCAAAGTCTCCTACGAGCAGTACTTC. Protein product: CAWGAKVSYEQYF.

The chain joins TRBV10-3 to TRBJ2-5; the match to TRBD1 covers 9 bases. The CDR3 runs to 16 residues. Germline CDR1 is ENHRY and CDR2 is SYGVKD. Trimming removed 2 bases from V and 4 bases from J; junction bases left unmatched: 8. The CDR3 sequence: CAISEGTGRLGETQYF. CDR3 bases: TGTGCCATCAGTGAGGGGACAGGGAGGCTGGGAGAGACCCAGTACTTC.

The CDR3 sequence is CASSVAGQSYEQYF. As DNA, the CDR3 is TGTGCCAGCAGCGTAGCGGGACAGAGTTACGAGCAGTACTTC. The rearrangement joins TRBV9 to TRBJ2-7; TRBD1 matches at 7 bases. This CDR3 contains 14 residues. CDR1 and CDR2 from the germline V gene are SGDLS and YYNGEE. Losses at the gene ends were 0 bases for V and 4 bases for J; bases not matched to a gene: 4. Full variable domain (outside the CDR3, taken from reference TRBV9 and TRBJ2-7): DSGVTQTPKHLITATGQRVTLRCSPRSGDLSVYWYQQSLDQGLQFLIQYYNGEERAKGNILERFSAQQFPDLHSELNLSSLELGDSALYFCASSVAGQSYEQYFGPGTRLTVT.

This CDR3 reads CASSPPSTRWGEQYF. CDR3 sequence (DNA): TGTGCCAGCTCACCACCTTCGACTAGATGGGGTGAGCAGTACTTC. The V and J genes are TRBV18 and TRBJ2-7; possible D gene TRBD2, 6 bases. V dropped 0 bases and J dropped 7 bases, with 16 bases sitting between them. The CDR3 covers 15 residues. The germline V gene encodes CDR1 KGHSH and CDR2 LQKENI. Complete variable domain (other parts from reference TRBV18 and TRBJ2-7): NAGVMQNPRHLVRRRGQEARLRCSPMKGHSHVYWYRQLPEEGLKFMVYLQKENIIDESGMPKERFSAEFPKEGPSILRIQQVVRGDSAAYFCASSPPSTRWGEQYFGPGTRLTVT.

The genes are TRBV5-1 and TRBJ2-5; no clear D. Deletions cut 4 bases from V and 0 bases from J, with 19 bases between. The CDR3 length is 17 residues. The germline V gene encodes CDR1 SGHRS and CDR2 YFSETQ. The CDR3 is CASSRKPRQEYQETQYF. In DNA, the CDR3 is TGCGCCAGCAGCCGCAAACCCCGACAAGAGTACCAAGAGACCCAGTACTTC.

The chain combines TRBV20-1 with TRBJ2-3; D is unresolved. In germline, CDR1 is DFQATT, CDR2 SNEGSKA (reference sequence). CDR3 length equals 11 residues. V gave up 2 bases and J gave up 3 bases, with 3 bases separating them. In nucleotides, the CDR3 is TGCAGTGCTAGACCTACAGATACGCAGTATTTT. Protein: CSARPTDTQYF.

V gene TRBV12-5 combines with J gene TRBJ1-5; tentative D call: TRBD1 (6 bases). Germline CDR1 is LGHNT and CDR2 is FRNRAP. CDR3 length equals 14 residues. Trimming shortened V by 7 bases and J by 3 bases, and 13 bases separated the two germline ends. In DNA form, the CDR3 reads TGTGCTAGTGCCGGGGGGCAGTACAATCAGCCCCAGCATTTT. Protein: CASAGGQYNQPQHF.

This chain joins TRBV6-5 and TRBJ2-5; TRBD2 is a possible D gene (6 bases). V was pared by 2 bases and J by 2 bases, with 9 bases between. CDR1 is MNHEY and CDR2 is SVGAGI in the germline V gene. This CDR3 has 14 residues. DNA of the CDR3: TGTGCCAGCAGTTACGGCGGGAATCAAGAGACCCAGTACTTC. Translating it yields CASSYGGNQETQYF.

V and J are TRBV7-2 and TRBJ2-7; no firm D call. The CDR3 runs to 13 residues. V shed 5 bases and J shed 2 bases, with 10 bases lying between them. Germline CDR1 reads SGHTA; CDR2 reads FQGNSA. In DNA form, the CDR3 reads TGTGCCAGCAGCCCCCGTCGTGCCTACGAGCAGTACTTC. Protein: CASSPRRAYEQYF.

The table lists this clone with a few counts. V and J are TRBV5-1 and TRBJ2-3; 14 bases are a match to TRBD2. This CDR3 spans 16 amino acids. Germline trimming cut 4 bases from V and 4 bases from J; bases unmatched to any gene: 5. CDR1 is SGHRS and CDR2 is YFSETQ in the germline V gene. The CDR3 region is CASSLGTSGRADTQYF. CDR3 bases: TGCGCCAGCAGCCTAGGGACTAGCGGGAGAGCAGATACGCAGTATTTT.

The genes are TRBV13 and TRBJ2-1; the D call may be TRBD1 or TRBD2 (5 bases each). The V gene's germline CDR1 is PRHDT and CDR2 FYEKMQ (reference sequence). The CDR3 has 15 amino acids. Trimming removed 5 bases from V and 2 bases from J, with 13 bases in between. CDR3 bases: TGTGCCAGCAGCGTCCGCCGGGGCACCTACAATGAGCAGTTCTTC. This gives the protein CASSVRRGTYNEQFF.

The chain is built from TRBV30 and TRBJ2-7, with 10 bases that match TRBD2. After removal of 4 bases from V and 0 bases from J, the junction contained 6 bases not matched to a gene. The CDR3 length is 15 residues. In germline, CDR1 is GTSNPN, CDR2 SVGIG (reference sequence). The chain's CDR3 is CAWNPGLAASYEQYF. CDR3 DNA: TGTGCCTGGAACCCAGGACTAGCGGCCTCCTACGAGCAGTACTTC. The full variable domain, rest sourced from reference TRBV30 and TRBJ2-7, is SQTIHQWPATLVQPVGSPLSLECTVEGTSNPNLYWYRQAAGRGLQLLFYSVGIGQISSEVPQNLSASRPQDRQFILSSKKLLLSDSGFYLCAWNPGLAASYEQYFGPGTRLTVT.

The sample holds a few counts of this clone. CDR3 nucleotide sequence: TGTGCCAGCAGCATAAGGGAAGCCCTGGGTGGCTACACCTTC. Translated: CASSIREALGGYTF. The chain has TRBV9 and TRBJ1-2; D remains ambiguous. V lost 4 bases, J lost 7 bases, and 17 bases lay in between. The CDR3 has 14 residues. Germline loops: CDR1 SGDLS, CDR2 YYNGEE.

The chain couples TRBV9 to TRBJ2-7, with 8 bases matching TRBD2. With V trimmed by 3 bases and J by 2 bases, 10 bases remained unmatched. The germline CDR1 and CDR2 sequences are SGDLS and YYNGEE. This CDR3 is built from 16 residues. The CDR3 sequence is CASSDGRGGSPYEQYF. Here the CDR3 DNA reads TGTGCCAGCAGCGACGGCCGCGGGGGGAGCCCCTACGAGCAGTACTTC. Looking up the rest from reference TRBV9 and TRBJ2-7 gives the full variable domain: DSGVTQTPKHLITATGQRVTLRCSPRSGDLSVYWYQQSLDQGLQFLIQYYNGEERAKGNILERFSAQQFPDLHSELNLSSLELGDSALYFCASSDGRGGSPYEQYFGPGTRLTVT.

CDR3 sequence (DNA): TGTGCCAGCAGCCGGACGACAGGGAGCAATCAGCCCCAGCATTTT. Amino acids: CASSRTTGSNQPQHF. The chain recombines TRBV2 with TRBJ1-5; 7 bases are shared with TRBD1. CDR1 SNHLY and CDR2 FYNNEI come from the germline V gene. Trimming took 6 bases from V and 1 from J; bases not matched to a gene: 6. The CDR3 consists of 15 residues.

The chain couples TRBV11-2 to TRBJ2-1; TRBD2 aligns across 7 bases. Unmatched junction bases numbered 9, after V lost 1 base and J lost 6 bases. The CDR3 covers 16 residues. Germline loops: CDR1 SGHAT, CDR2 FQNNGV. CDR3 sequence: CASSLGAPQRGNEQFF. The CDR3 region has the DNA TGTGCCAGCAGCTTAGGAGCCCCTCAGCGGGGCAATGAGCAGTTCTTC.

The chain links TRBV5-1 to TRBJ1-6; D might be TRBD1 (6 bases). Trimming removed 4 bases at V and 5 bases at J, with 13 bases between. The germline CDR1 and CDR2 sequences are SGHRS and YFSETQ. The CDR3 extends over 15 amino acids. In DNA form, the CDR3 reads TGCGCCAGCAGCCTGCAAGGACAGAATAATTCACCCCTCCACTTT. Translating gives CASSLQGQNNSPLHF.

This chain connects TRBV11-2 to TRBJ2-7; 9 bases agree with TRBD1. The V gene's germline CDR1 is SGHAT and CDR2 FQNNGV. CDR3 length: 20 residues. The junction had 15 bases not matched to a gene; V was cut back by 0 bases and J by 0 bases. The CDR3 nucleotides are TGTGCCAGCAGCTTAGATGGTTCTGGGACGGGGGACAGGGCCTCCTACGAGCAGTACTTC. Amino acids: CASSLDGSGTGDRASYEQYF.

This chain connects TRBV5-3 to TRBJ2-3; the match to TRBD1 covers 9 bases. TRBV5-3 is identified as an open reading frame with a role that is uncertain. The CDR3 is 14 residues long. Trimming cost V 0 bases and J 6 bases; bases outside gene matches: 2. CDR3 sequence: CARSLGQGGDTQYF. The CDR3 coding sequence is TGTGCCAGAAGCTTGGGACAGGGGGGGGATACGCAGTATTTT.

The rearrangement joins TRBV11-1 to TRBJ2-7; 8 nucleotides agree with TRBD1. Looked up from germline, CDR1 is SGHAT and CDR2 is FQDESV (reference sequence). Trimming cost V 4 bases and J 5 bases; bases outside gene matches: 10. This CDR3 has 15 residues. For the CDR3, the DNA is TGTGCCAGCAGCTCCCGACAGGGGCTCAGCGACGAGCAGTACTTC. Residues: CASSSRQGLSDEQYF.

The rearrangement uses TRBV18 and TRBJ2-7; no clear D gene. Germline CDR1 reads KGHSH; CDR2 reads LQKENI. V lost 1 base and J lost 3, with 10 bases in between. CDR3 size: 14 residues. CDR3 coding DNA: TGTGCCAGCTCACCACGGGCAGCAAACTACGAGCAGTACTTC. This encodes CASSPRAANYEQYF.

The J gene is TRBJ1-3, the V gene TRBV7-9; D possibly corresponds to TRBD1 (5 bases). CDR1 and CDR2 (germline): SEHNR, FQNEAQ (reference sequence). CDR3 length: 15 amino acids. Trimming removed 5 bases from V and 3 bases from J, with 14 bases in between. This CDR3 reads CASSAGDRSGNTIYF. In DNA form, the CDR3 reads TGTGCCAGCAGCGCGGGGGACCGAAGTGGAAACACCATATATTTT.

The CDR3 sequence is CASSGGTAQVNTF. In DNA, the CDR3 is TGTGCCAGCAGCGGAGGGACGGCCCAAGTTAACACCTTC. J is TRBJ1-2 and V is TRBV7-9; possibly TRBD1 for D (5 bases). The CDR3 is 13 residues long. Germline CDR1 SEHNR, CDR2 FQNEAQ (reference sequence). The V and J ends lost 5 bases and 12 bases respectively, with 19 bases between them.